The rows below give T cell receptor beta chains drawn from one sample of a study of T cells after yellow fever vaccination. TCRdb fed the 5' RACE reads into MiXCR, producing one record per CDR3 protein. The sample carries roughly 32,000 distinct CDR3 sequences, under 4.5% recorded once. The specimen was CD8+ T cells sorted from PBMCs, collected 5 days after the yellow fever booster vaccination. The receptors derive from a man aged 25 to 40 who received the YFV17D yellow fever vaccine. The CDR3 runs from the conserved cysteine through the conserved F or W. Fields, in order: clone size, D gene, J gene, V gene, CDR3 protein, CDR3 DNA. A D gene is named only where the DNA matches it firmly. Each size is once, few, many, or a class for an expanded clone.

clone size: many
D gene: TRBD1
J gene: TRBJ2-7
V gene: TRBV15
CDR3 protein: CATSKGQGAFYEQYF
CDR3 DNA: TGTGCCACCAGCAAGGGACAGGGGGCTTTTTACGAGCAGTACTTC

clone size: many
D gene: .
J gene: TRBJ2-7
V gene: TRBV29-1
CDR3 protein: CSVEVSRSPYEQYF
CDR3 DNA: TGCAGCGTTGAAGTGTCACGGAGCCCCTACGAGCAGTACTTC

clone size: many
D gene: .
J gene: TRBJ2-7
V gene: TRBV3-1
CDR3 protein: CASSGVLGTYEQYF
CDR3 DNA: TGTGCCAGCAGTGGGGTTTTGGGAACCTACGAGCAGTACTTC

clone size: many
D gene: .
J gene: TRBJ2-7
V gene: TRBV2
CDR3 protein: CASSVDLPNEQYF
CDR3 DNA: TGTGCCAGCAGTGTTGACCTTCCCAACGAGCAGTACTTC

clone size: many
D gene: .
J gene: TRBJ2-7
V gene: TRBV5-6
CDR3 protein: CASSLMEGAEQYF
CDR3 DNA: TGTGCCAGCAGCTTAATGGAGGGAGCCGAGCAGTACTTC

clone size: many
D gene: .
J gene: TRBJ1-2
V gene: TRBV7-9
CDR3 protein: CASSFGTF
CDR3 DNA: TGTGCCAGCAGCTTCGGCACCTTC

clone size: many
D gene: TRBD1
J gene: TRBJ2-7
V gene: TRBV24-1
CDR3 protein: CAVASTGNVDEQYF
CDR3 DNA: TGTGCCGTCGCTTCGACAGGGAATGTCGACGAGCAGTACTTC

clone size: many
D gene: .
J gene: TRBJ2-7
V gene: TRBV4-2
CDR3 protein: CASSTPGVYEQYF
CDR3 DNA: TGTGCCAGCAGCACGCCAGGGGTTTACGAGCAGTACTTC

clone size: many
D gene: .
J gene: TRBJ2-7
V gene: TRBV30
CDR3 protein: CAWSVWQGGEWEQYF
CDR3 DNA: TGTGCCTGGAGTGTATGGCAGGGAGGAGAATGGGAGCAGTACTTC

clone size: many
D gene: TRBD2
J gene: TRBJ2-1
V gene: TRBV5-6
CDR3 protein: CASSLGAGGPIKQFF
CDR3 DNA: TGTGCCAGCAGCTTGGGAGCGGGAGGGCCTATTAAGCAGTTCTTC

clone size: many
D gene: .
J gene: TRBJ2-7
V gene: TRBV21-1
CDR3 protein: CASSLAGATYEQYF
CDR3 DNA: TGTGCCAGCAGCTTAGCGGGTGCAACCTACGAGCAGTACTTC

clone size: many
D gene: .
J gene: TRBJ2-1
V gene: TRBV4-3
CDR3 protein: CASSPHPTAAQGNEQFF
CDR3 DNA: TGCGCCAGCAGCCCGCACCCCACAGCAGCTCAGGGCAATGAGCAGTTCTTC

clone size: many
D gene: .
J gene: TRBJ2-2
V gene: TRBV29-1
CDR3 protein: CSVDLGTGELFF
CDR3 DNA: TGCAGCGTTGATTTGGGGACCGGGGAGCTGTTTTTT

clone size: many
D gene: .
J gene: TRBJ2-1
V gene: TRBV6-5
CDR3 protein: CASSYGYSVDNEQFF
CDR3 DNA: TGTGCCAGCAGTTACGGATACAGCGTCGACAATGAGCAGTTCTTC

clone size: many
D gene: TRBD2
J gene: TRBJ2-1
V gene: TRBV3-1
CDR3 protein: CASSHEGSGTVYNEQFF
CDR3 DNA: TGTGCCAGCAGCCACGAGGGTAGCGGGACGGTCTACAATGAGCAGTTCTTC

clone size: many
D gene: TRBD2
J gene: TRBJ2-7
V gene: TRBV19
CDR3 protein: CASSFGLAPYEQYF
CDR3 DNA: TGTGCCAGTAGTTTCGGACTAGCGCCCTACGAGCAGTACTTC

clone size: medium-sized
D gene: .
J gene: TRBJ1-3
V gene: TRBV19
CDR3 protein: CASSHRDSTTIYF
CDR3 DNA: TGTGCCAGTAGTCACAGGGACTCCACCACCATATATTTT

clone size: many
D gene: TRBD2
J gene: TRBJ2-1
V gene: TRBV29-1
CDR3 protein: CSVISGTSGRAIDNEQFF
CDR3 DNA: TGCAGCGTTATCTCTGGGACTAGCGGGAGGGCCATCGACAATGAGCAGTTCTTC

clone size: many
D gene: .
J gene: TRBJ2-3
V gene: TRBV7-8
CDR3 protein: CASSPPPGPWEDTQYF
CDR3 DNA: TGTGCCAGCAGTCCCCCTCCGGGACCCTGGGAAGATACGCAGTATTTT

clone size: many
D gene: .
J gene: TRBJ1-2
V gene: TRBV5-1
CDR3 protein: CASSLAGVNYGYTF
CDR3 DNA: TGCGCCAGCAGCTTGGCCGGGGTAAACTATGGCTACACCTTC

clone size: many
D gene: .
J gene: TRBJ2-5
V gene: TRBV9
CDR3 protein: CASSAGTPLETQYF
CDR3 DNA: TGTGCCAGCAGCGCCGGGACCCCCCTGGAGACCCAGTACTTC

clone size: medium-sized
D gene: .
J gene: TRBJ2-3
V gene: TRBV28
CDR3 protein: CASSLGADTQYF
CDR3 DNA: TGTGCCAGCAGCCTTGGAGCAGATACGCAGTATTTT

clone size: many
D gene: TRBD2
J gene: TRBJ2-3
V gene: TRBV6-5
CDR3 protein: CASSYSTSGIADTQYF
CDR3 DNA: TGTGCCAGCAGTTACTCGACTAGCGGGATCGCAGATACGCAGTATTTT

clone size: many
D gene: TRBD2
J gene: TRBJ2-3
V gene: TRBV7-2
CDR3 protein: CASSLGEGQYF
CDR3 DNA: TGTGCCAGCAGCTTAGGGGAGGGGCAGTATTTT

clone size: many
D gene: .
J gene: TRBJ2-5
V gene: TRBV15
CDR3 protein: CATSIRTMQETQYF
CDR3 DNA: TGTGCCACCAGCATCCGGACGATGCAAGAGACCCAGTACTTC

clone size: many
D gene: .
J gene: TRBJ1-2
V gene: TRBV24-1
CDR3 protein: CATSDSGTPRSYTF
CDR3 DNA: TGTGCCACCAGTGATTCCGGGACGCCTAGAAGCTACACCTTC

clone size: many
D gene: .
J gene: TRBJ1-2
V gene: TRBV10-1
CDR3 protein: CASSPGAAGYGYTF
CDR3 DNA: TGCGCCAGCAGCCCCGGGGCCGCCGGCTATGGCTACACCTTC

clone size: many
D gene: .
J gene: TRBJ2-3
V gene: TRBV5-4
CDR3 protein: CASSLFTGDTQYF
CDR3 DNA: TGTGCCAGCAGCTTGTTCACGGGAGATACGCAGTATTTT

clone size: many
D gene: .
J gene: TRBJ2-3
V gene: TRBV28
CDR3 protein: CASTGTDTQYF
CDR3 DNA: TGTGCCAGTACAGGGACAGATACGCAGTATTTT

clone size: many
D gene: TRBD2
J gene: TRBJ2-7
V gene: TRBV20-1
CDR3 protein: CSATGGSILVSGEQYF
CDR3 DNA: TGCAGTGCAACGGGGGGATCGATACTAGTCTCCGGCGAGCAGTACTTC

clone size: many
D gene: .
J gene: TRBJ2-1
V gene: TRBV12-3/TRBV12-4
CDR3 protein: CASSFFGLGSSYNEQFF
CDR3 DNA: TGTGCCAGCAGTTTCTTCGGGTTGGGTTCCTCCTACAATGAGCAGTTCTTC

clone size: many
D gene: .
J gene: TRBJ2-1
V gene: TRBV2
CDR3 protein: CQSGHSYNEQFF
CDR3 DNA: TGTCAATCGGGGCACTCCTACAATGAGCAGTTCTTC

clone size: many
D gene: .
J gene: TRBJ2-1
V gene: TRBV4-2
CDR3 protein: CASSQVADSYNEQFF
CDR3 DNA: TGTGCCAGCAGCCAAGTAGCGGACTCCTACAATGAGCAGTTCTTC

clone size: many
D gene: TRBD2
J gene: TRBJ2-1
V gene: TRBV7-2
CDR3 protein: CASSPQGGRHNEQFF
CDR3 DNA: TGTGCCAGCAGCCCCCAAGGCGGGAGACACAATGAGCAGTTCTTC

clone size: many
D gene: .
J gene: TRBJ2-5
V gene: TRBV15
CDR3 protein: CATSRDLTLQETQYF
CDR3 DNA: TGTGCCACCAGCAGAGATCTAACCCTTCAAGAGACCCAGTACTTC

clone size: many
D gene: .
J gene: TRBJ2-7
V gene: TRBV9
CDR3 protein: CASSANTYEQYF
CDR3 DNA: TGTGCCAGCAGCGCGAACACATACGAGCAGTACTTC

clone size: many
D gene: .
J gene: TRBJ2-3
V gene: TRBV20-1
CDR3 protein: CSAREDAYTQYF
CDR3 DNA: TGCAGTGCTAGGGAGGACGCCTATACGCAGTATTTT

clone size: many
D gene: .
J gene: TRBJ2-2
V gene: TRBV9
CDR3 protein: CASTYRPREGVSNTGELFF
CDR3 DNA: TGTGCCAGCACATATAGGCCTAGGGAGGGGGTCTCGAACACCGGGGAGCTGTTTTTT

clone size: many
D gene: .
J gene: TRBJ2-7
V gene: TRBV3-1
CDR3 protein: CASSQASRNYEQYF
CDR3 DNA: TGTGCCAGCAGCCAAGCTAGTAGAAACTACGAGCAGTACTTC

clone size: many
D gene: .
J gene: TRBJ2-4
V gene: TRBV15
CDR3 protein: CATRRGIQEPLNIQYF
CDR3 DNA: TGTGCCACCAGAAGGGGTATACAGGAACCATTAAACATTCAGTACTTC